These T cell receptor beta chains were read from a single sample in a study of OX40 agonist ivuxolimab in advanced cancers. Sequencing was performed with immunoSEQ multiplex PCR; in TCRdb, only in-frame clones are kept and a portion is missing. The repertoire holds 52,000 or so clones, with around 94% as singletons. This sample comprised CD4+ or CD8+ T cells sorted from blood, obtained in a trial of the OX40 agonist ivuxolimab. The receptors were gathered from an adult with an advanced solid tumor such as melanoma, head and neck, liver or kidney cancer. Each CDR3 is given with its conserved first and last residue. Fields, in order: clone size, D gene, V gene, J gene, CDR3 protein, CDR3 DNA. The D gene is left open where the match is weak. Clone size, where shown, is once, few, many, or a class for clones that have expanded.

-	TRBD1	TRBV4-1	TRBJ1-1	CASSQVQGVNTEAFF	TGCGCCAGCAGCCAAGTCCAGGGGGTAAACACTGAAGCTTTCTTT
-	-	TRBV19	TRBJ1-5	CASSAYSPQPQHF	TGTGCCAGTAGTGCCTACAGCCCGCAGCCCCAGCATTTT
-	-	TRBV20-1	TRBJ2-7	CSAEAFYEQYF	TGCAGTGCGGAGGCCTTCTACGAGCAGTACTTC
-	-	TRBV6-1	TRBJ1-5	CATHWGRYSNQPQHF	TGTGCCACCCATTGGGGCCGTTATAGCAATCAGCCCCAGCATTTT
-	-	TRBV21-1	TRBJ2-2	CARPIRRELFF	TGTGCCAGGCCCATTCGCAGGGAGCTGTTTTTT
-	TRBD1	TRBV4-1	TRBJ2-7	CASSPGTGSSYEQYF	TGCGCCAGCAGCCCCGGGACAGGTAGCTCCTACGAGCAGTACTTC
-	-	TRBV7-9	TRBJ2-7	CASSFGNEQYF	TGTGCCAGCAGCTTCGGGAACGAGCAGTACTTC
-	TRBD1	TRBV19	TRBJ1-5	CASSIGNRGGNQPQHF	TGTGCCAGTAGTATAGGGAACAGGGGTGGCAATCAGCCCCAGCATTTT
-	-	TRBV6-5	TRBJ1-1	CASSQTDRNTEAFF	TGTGCCAGCAGTCAGACGGACCGGAACACTGAAGCTTTCTTT
-	TRBD1	TRBV28	TRBJ2-7	CVTGTGDFYEQYF	TGTGTCACAGGGACAGGGGATTTCTACGAGCAGTACTTC
-	TRBD1	TRBV2	TRBJ2-7	CASSEDQTGGPYEQYF	TGTGCCAGCAGTGAAGATCAAACAGGGGGACCCTACGAGCAGTACTTC
-	-	TRBV6-6	TRBJ2-7	CASTPGGGLFEQYF	TGTGCCAGCACCCCGGGAGGGGGCCTGTTCGAGCAGTACTTC
-	-	TRBV7-2	TRBJ2-4	CASTDSGGAKNIQYF	TGTGCCAGCACCGACTCAGGGGGGGCCAAAAACATTCAGTACTTC
-	-	TRBV6-7	TRBJ2-7	CASSKLAQYSGGYEQYF	TGTGCCAGCAGTAAACTGGCCCAATACAGTGGGGGCTACGAGCAGTACTTC
-	TRBD2	TRBV28	TRBJ2-1	CASSVAGEANEQFF	TGTGCCAGCAGCGTAGCGGGAGAAGCCAATGAGCAGTTCTTC
-	-	TRBV5-1	TRBJ1-2	CASSLGGITYYGYTF	TGCGCCAGCAGCTTGGGGGGGATAACTTACTATGGCTACACCTTC
-	TRBD2	TRBV10-2	TRBJ2-7	CASSSGTSPYEQYF	TGCGCCAGCAGTTCCGGGACTAGCCCCTACGAGCAGTACTTC
few	-	TRBV21-1	TRBJ2-2	CASSPRLAGVGGELFF	TGTGCCAGCAGCCCCCGACTAGCGGGAGTTGGCGGGGAGCTGTTTTTT
-	-	TRBV7-9	TRBJ2-1	CASSFGTGAYNEQFF	TGTGCCAGCAGCTTCGGGACTGGAGCCTACAATGAGCAGTTCTTC
-	-	TRBV5-1	TRBJ2-7	CASRKSDSTYEQYF	TGCGCCAGCAGGAAGTCTGACAGCACCTACGAGCAGTACTTC
-	-	TRBV5-5	TRBJ2-7	CASSLTLGAAYEQYF	TGTGCCAGCAGCTTGACTCTGGGAGCGGCCTACGAGCAGTACTTC
-	TRBD2	TRBV19	TRBJ2-2	CASSIGLAGGPNTGELFF	TGTGCCAGTAGTATCGGTCTAGCGGGAGGGCCGAACACCGGGGAGCTGTTTTTT
once	TRBD2	TRBV19	TRBJ2-1	CASSLIAGGDNEQFF	TGTGCCAGTAGCCTTATCGCGGGAGGGGACAATGAGCAGTTCTTC
-	-	TRBV9	TRBJ2-5	CASSVGQGKAPGETQYF	TGTGCCAGCAGCGTCGGGCAGGGTAAGGCCCCCGGGGAGACCCAGTACTTC
-	-	TRBV7-9	TRBJ2-5	CASSPGPGFGTQYF	TGTGCCAGCAGCCCAGGGCCCGGGTTCGGGACCCAGTACTTC